The clone carrying this T cell receptor beta chain was detected ten times or more. What it binds is not known. This record belongs to a study of identical twins. Overall study findings and caveats: Beta out-of-frame sequences showed weaker excess sharing between twins. Out-of-frame TCR alpha sharing observed in monozygotic twins exceeded model estimates. Out-of-frame alpha sequences that twins shared showed excess low generation probability.

V dropped 0 bases and J dropped 3 bases, with 0 bases sitting between them. Germline V lookup: CDR1 SGHDT, CDR2 YYEEEE. This CDR3 is built from 11 residues. All donors were healthy, and all were Caucasian. TCRdb passed the 5' RACE reads through MiXCR, listing each CDR3 protein once. The repertoire holds roughly 190,000 distinct CDR3 sequences, with 15% to 20% as singletons. These data are also associated with another study on T cells expressing NK-cell markers.

The sample was CD8+ T cells sorted from blood. V is TRBV5-6 and J is TRBJ1-1, with D hard to call. This sequence originates from a woman between 18 and 29 years old in good health. CDR3 region: CASSLDTEAFF. CDR3 DNA: TGTGCCAGCAGCTTGGACACTGAAGCTTTCTTT.